This T cell receptor (beta chain) was recovered during a study of cytomegalovirus exposure and HLA in healthy donors. Turning to the study itself: The 120 or so validation repertoires used a platform that matched the one used for the approximately 620 first-cohort repertoires, as a later analysis reported. Study results and limitations: Rarity characterized most TCR sequences, yet some public TCRs appeared in many donors. Among TCR beta chains, those listed as cytomegalovirus-associated numbered under 200.

Method: immunoSEQ multiplex PCR; TCRdb's copy keeps in-frame clones and lacks some. The top ten clones hold 0.69% of a sample with some 80,000 clones, around 95% of them seen once. Concerning this clone itself: Its antigen is unidentified.

The CDR3 is 15 amino acids. CDR1 is MGHRA, CDR2 YSYEKL, per germline. Between the trimmed V and J ends, which lost 4 bases and 1 base, there was a span of 13 bases. V usage is TRBV4-1 and J usage is TRBJ2-5; D is perhaps TRBD2 (5 bases). The material sequenced was PBMCs. This receptor was obtained from a woman aged 18-35 years in good health and CMV-seronegative. The CDR3 loop reads CASSPWASTQETQYF. DNA of the CDR3: TGCGCCAGCAGCCCCTGGGCTAGCACCCAAGAGACCCAGTACTTC.